Below are 8 T cell receptor beta chains sequenced from a single sample in a study of post-analysis software for immune sequencing data. Study conclusions and caveats: The study found TRBV5-6, TRBV5-1 and TRBV20-1 among roughly 5 TRBV segments more frequent in patients than controls.

cDNA libraries of TCR beta carried unique molecular identifiers. MiXCR, run by TCRdb on the PCR reads, gives a single entry per CDR3 protein. Of around 190,000 distinct CDR3 sequences listed, 29% were seen once; the top ten hold less than 4%. Their cognate antigens are unknown. The specimen was blood. The receptors derive from a girl aged 2 to 17 with multiple sclerosis.

The genes are TRBV30 and TRBJ1-6; D perhaps matches TRBD1 (5 bases). Germline assignment: CDR1 GTSNPN and CDR2 SVGIG (reference sequence). V lost 4 bases to trimming and J lost 9 bases, with 19 bases between them. CDR3 length: 15 amino acids. CDR3 coding DNA: TGTGCCTGGACCATGAGGGACCGATTTGGTTCACCCCTCCACTTT. This codes for CAWTMRDRFGSPLHF.

There are a few counts of this clonotype. This chain uses TRBV19 with TRBJ2-7; D might be TRBD1 (6 bases). Trimming removed 1 base from V and 1 base from J, with 11 bases in between. The CDR3 runs 15 residues. Per the germline V gene, CDR1 is LNHDA and CDR2 is SQIVND (reference sequence). CDR3 bases: TGTGCCAGTAGTATAGCTCAACAGGGTTCCTACGAGCAGTACTTC. Translating it yields CASSIAQQGSYEQYF. Variable domain in full (rest from reference TRBV19 and TRBJ2-7): DGGITQSPKYLFRKEGQNVTLSCEQNLNHDAMYWYRQDPGQGLRLIYYSQIVNDFQKGDIAEGYSVSREKKESFPLTVTSAQKNPTAFYLCASSIAQQGSYEQYFGPGTRLTVT.

This clonotype has more than one count but fewer than ten. The chain joins TRBV5-1 to TRBJ2-7, with D uncertain. CDR3 length equals 15 residues. Germline CDR1 SGHRS, CDR2 YFSETQ. V lost 5 bases to trimming and J lost 2 bases, with 17 bases between them. CDR3 sequence reads: CASRHGQLLTYEQYF. CDR3 nucleotides: TGCGCCAGCAGACACGGCCAGTTGCTAACCTACGAGCAGTACTTC.

The chain uses TRBV20-1 and TRBJ2-5, with TRBD2 matching over 10 bases. CDR1 is DFQATT, CDR2 SNEGSKA, per germline (reference sequence). The CDR3 covers 13 residues. The CDR3, as DNA: TGCAGGGCCCTAGCGGGAGTAATAAATGAGCAGTACTTC. As protein: CRALAGVINEQYF.

This clonotype was seen more than once but under ten times. The V and J genes are TRBV3-1 and TRBJ2-2, with TRBD1 matching over 8 bases. The V gene's germline CDR1 is LGHDT and CDR2 YNNKEL (reference sequence). J was trimmed by 7 bases and V by 1 base; bases with no gene match: 5. CDR3 length: 15 amino acids. The CDR3 is CASSQGTGIVGELFF. CDR3 nucleotides: TGTGCCAGCAGCCAAGGGACAGGGATCGTCGGGGAGCTGTTTTTT.

This clonotype was seen a few times. The chain couples TRBV5-1 to TRBJ1-1, with a tentative D call TRBD1 (5 bases). V lost 0 bases to trimming and J lost 7 bases, with 10 bases between them. The CDR3 length is 13 residues. CDR1 is SGHRS, CDR2 YFSETQ, per germline. CDR3 sequence (DNA): TGCGCCAGCAGCTTGGAAAGACAGAGTGAAGCTTTCTTT. It codes for CASSLERQSEAFF.

Regarding this clonotype: A much larger clone differs by one base, so this may be a read error. The chain combines TRBV6-5 with TRBJ2-1, with D possibly matching TRBD1 (6 bases). The CDR3 is made up of 15 amino acids. V dropped 4 bases and J dropped 10 bases, with 20 bases sitting between them. Germline CDR1 MNHEY, CDR2 SVGAGI. The CDR3 sequence: CASSSHWDTSYEQFF. The CDR3 DNA reads TGTGCCAGCAGTTCCCATTGGGACACCTCCTACGAGCAGTTCTTC.

To note about this clonotype: This could be a read error, since a much larger clone is one nucleotide away. The chain employs TRBV12-3 or TRBV12-4 and TRBJ2-1; D remains unclear. The CDR3 runs 15 residues. The CDR3 loop is CAGSSTDALNNEQFF. As DNA, the CDR3 is TGTGCCGGCAGTTCAACGGACGCGTTAAACAATGAGCAGTTCTTC.